The present TCR beta chain was sequenced within a study of OX40 agonist ivuxolimab in advanced cancers. CDR1 and CDR2 (germline): SEHNR, FQNEAQ (reference sequence). This CDR3 spans 14 amino acids. The V and J ends lost 1 base and 0 bases respectively, with 7 bases between them. The protocol was immunoSEQ multiplex PCR, while the TCRdb copy is restricted to in-frame clones and leaves out a portion. Seen here are some 10,000 clones, 65% to 85% observed once, and the top ten hold under 11%. The sample was CD4+ or CD8+ T cells sorted from blood, taken in a trial of the OX40 agonist ivuxolimab. The clonotype originates from an adult with an advanced solid tumor such as melanoma, head and neck, liver or kidney cancer. J is TRBJ2-7 and V is TRBV7-9; no clear D. The CDR3 sequence: CASSLEVSSYEQYF. The CDR3 coding sequence is TGTGCCAGCAGCTTAGAGGTGAGCTCCTACGAGCAGTACTTC.